The 32 T cell receptor beta chains presented below share a single source sample, sequenced in a study of T-cell memory formation after mild COVID-19. In TCRdb, the 5' RACE reads were re-called with MiXCR into one record per CDR3 protein. The profile shows a few hundred thousand distinct CDR3 sequences, 20% to 25% of them singletons. The sample consisted of PBMCs or a T cell subset sorted from them (not recorded which). These receptors came from a man between 18 and 35 years old who had mild COVID-19 (a few samples of this study predate the infection). Cell type and time point are not known.

This clonotype was detected many times. The chain has TRBV4-3 and TRBJ1-5; D possibly corresponds to TRBD1 (6 bases). The CDR3 runs to 15 residues. V was clipped by 0 bases and J by 7 bases, with 13 bases between them. The V gene's germline CDR1 is LGHNA and CDR2 YSLEER. The CDR3 sequence is CASSQETGIRQPQHF. CDR3 in DNA: TGCGCCAGCAGCCAAGAAACAGGGATCCGACAGCCCCAGCATTTT.

This chain links TRBV5-1 with TRBJ2-5; D gene unclear. The CDR3 covers 13 residues. Per germline, CDR1 SGHRS and CDR2 YFSETQ. Trimming took off 2 bases at V and 1 base at J, with 6 bases between the two ends. The CDR3 region has the DNA TGCGCCAGCAGCTTATTGGTCCAAGAGACCCAGTACTTC. Translated, it gives CASSLLVQETQYF.

In its sample, this clonotype was seen a few times. The J gene is TRBJ2-5, the V gene TRBV29-1; TRBD2 agrees at 7 bases. In germline, CDR1 is SQVTM, CDR2 ANQGSEA. Unmatched junction bases numbered 3, after V lost 2 bases and J lost 3 bases. This CDR3 has 13 residues. CDR3 coding DNA: TGCAGCGTTGAACGGGCGGGGGAAGAGACCCAGTACTTC. This encodes CSVERAGEETQYF.

This clonotype was counted only a few times. The chain has TRBV28 and TRBJ2-4; TRBD1 is a possible D gene (6 bases). V lost 10 bases and J 1 base, leaving 17 bases between the germline ends. CDR3 length: 15 residues. Germline CDR1 is MDHEN and CDR2 is SYDVKM. DNA of the CDR3: TGTGCCACCCGGCCAAGGGGGTCGGCCAAAAACATTCAGTACTTC. Its translation is CATRPRGSAKNIQYF.

This chain connects TRBV12-3 or TRBV12-4 to TRBJ2-6; 9 bases match TRBD1. This CDR3 has 18 amino acids. V lost 4 bases and J lost 1; bases outside the gene matches: 8. Here the CDR3 DNA reads TGTGCCAGCAGTTGGGGACAGGGCGACTTATCTGGGGCCAACGTCCTGACTTTC. Translating gives CASSWGQGDLSGANVLTF.

This clonotype has more than one count but fewer than ten. The gene calls are TRBV10-3 and TRBJ2-7; TRBD1 aligns across 11 bases. The junction had 1 base not matched to a gene; V was cut back by 6 bases and J by 6 bases. The germline V gene has CDR1 ENHRY and CDR2 SYGVKD. There are 12 residues in the CDR3. CDR3 in amino acids: CAIRGQGGEQYV. CDR3 coding DNA: TGTGCCATCAGGGGACAGGGGGGCGAGCAGTACGTC.

V gene TRBV9 combines with J gene TRBJ1-2; TRBD1 might be the D (6 bases). The CDR3 is 16 residues long. Germline V gene sequence: CDR1 SGDLS, CDR2 YYNGEE. V was cut by 3 bases and J by 4 bases, with 19 bases left in between. CDR3 bases: TGTGCCAGCAGCGGAGGGGGAGACACCTGGTCCTATGGCTACACCTTC. This codes for CASSGGGDTWSYGYTF.

This clonotype has a count of ten or more. The rearrangement links TRBV20-1 to TRBJ1-3; weak D call: TRBD1 (5 bases). Germline V gene sequence: CDR1 DFQATT, CDR2 SNEGSKA (reference sequence). The V end lost 6 bases, the J end lost 3 bases, and 18 bases lay between the germline ends. The CDR3 has 15 residues. The CDR3 DNA reads as TGCAGTGCCAGGGACGGCGGGGCCTTTGGAAACACCATATATTTT. Translated: CSARDGGAFGNTIYF.

This clonotype was detected a few times. The chain has TRBV14 and TRBJ2-3; D gene uncertain. The germline V gene encodes CDR1 SGHDN and CDR2 FVKESK. The CDR3 is 15 amino acids. The ends were cut back, 1 base at V and 2 bases at J, with 10 bases in the middle. CDR3 coding DNA: TGTGCCAGCAGCCAAGTGGTCGGGCCCACAGATACGCAGTATTTT. Encoded protein: CASSQVVGPTDTQYF.

This clonotype showed up many times. The V and J genes are TRBV9 and TRBJ2-7; possible D gene TRBD2, 7 bases. The CDR3 consists of 15 residues. In germline, CDR1 is SGDLS, CDR2 YYNGEE. Between the trimmed V and J ends, which lost 4 bases and 6 bases, there was a span of 20 bases. As DNA, the CDR3 is TGTGCCAGCAGCCCGGCCGGGGGGCAGAGAGGCGAGCAGTACTTC. Encoded protein: CASSPAGGQRGEQYF.

The rearrangement joins TRBV7-9 to TRBJ1-1; 7 bases fit TRBD1. Germline lookup yields CDR1 SEHNR and CDR2 FQNEAQ (reference sequence). This CDR3 spans 15 amino acids. After removal of 4 bases from V and 0 bases from J, the junction contained 5 bases not matched to a gene. CDR3 DNA: TGTGCCAGCAGCTGGGGGGACAGATTGAACACTGAAGCTTTCTTT. Its translation: CASSWGDRLNTEAFF.

This clonotype showed up just a few times. The chain combines TRBV6-1 with TRBJ2-3; 8 bases are a match to TRBD2. The CDR3 covers 16 residues. CDR1 MNHNS and CDR2 SASEGT come from the germline V gene. Unmatched junction bases numbered 6, after V lost 0 bases and J lost 4 bases. Here the CDR3 reads CASSEAFGGGPDTQYF. In DNA, the CDR3 is TGTGCCAGCAGTGAAGCGTTCGGCGGGGGGCCAGATACGCAGTATTTT.

The rearrangement joins TRBV5-1 to TRBJ1-1; 12 bases fit TRBD1. Germline V gives CDR1 SGHRS, CDR2 YFSETQ. V lost 4 bases to trimming and J lost 4 bases; unmatched junction nucleotides: 8. CDR3 length: 16 amino acids. This CDR3 reads CASSQGTGGEGTEAFF. The CDR3 DNA is TGCGCCAGCAGCCAAGGGACAGGGGGCGAGGGCACTGAAGCTTTCTTT.

This clonotype was seen more than once but under ten times. The chain carries TRBV7-2 and TRBJ1-6, with no clear D. This CDR3 has 16 amino acids. Germline-derived CDR1 and CDR2 are SGHTA and FQGNSA. The V gene lost 5 bases and the J gene lost 0 bases, with 11 bases spanning the gap. CDR3: CASSPDLSSYNSPLHF. CDR3 nucleotide sequence: TGTGCCAGCAGCCCAGACCTGAGCTCCTATAATTCACCCCTCCACTTT.

The rearrangement joins TRBV6-5 to TRBJ2-7, with D tentatively TRBD1 or TRBD2 (5 bases each). Germline CDR1 and CDR2: MNHEY and SVGAGI. Trimming shortened V by 5 bases and J by 2 bases, and 16 bases separated the two germline ends. The CDR3 spans 15 residues. The CDR3 DNA sequence: TGTGCCAGCAGTCCCACCTGGCAGGGACCCTACGAGCAGTACTTC. It encodes CASSPTWQGPYEQYF.

This clonotype was seen a handful of times. V is TRBV24-1 and J is TRBJ2-1; D may be TRBD2 (6 bases). This CDR3 has 16 residues. The germline V and J ends were trimmed by 3 bases and 0 bases, with 11 bases remaining between them. Germline-derived CDR1 and CDR2 are KGHDR and SFDVKD. The CDR3 DNA is TGTGCCACCAGTGATCCGCGCGGGGCCTCCTACAATGAGCAGTTCTTC. This encodes CATSDPRGASYNEQFF.

The J gene is TRBJ1-1, the V gene TRBV4-1, with D hard to call. Trimming left V 10 bases short and J 2 bases short, with 8 bases between. The CDR3 length is 11 residues. Germline V gene sequence: CDR1 MGHRA, CDR2 YSYEKL. The CDR3 region is CATQDNTEAFF. In DNA, the CDR3 is TGCGCCACTCAGGACAACACTGAAGCTTTCTTT.

This clonotype was detected only a few times. V is TRBV5-6 and J is TRBJ2-3; TRBD2 matches at 11 bases. The CDR3 is 16 amino acids. V lost 9 bases and J lost 3; bases outside the gene matches: 12. Germline loops: CDR1 SGHDT, CDR2 YYEEEE. This CDR3 is CATKKLAGDATDTQYF. Here the CDR3 DNA reads TGTGCCACAAAAAAACTAGCGGGAGATGCAACAGATACGCAGTATTTT.

This clonotype was picked up a small number of times. The chain links TRBV7-2 to TRBJ2-1; tentative D call: TRBD1 (6 bases). V was shortened by 0 bases and J by 9 bases, with 21 bases between the two germline ends. Looked up from germline, CDR1 is SGHTA and CDR2 is FQGNSA. This CDR3 has 17 amino acids. The CDR3, as DNA: TGTGCCAGCAGCTTAGCGGATCGAAGGGTCTTAGGGGGTGAGCAGTTCTTC. Amino acid sequence: CASSLADRRVLGGEQFF. Together with reference TRBV7-2 and TRBJ2-1, the CDR3 gives the full variable domain: GAGVSQSPSNKVTEKGKDVELRCDPISGHTALYWYRQSLGQGLEFLIYFQGNSAPDKSGLPSDRFSAERTGGSVSTLTIQRTQQEDSAVYLCASSLADRRVLGGEQFFGPGTRLTVL.

The sample holds a few counts of this clonotype. The CDR3 DNA reads as TGCGCCAGCAGCTTCGGCCAACCCGCGAACACCGGGGAGCTGTTTTTT. Encoded protein: CASSFGQPANTGELFF. This chain uses TRBV5-1 with TRBJ2-2; D unresolved. With 2 bases removed from V and 0 bases from J, the gap between germline ends came to 11 bases. The length of the CDR3 is 16 residues. Germline CDR1 SGHRS, CDR2 YFSETQ.

This chain joins TRBV5-1 and TRBJ1-1, with D unresolved. V lost 4 bases to trimming and J lost 6 bases, with 10 bases between them. The CDR3 length is 12 residues. CDR1 is SGHRS, CDR2 YFSETQ, per germline. The CDR3 spells CASSAGGPEAFF. In DNA, the CDR3 is TGCGCCAGCAGCGCGGGAGGCCCTGAAGCTTTCTTT.

This clonotype was recorded only once. The rearrangement uses TRBV5-1 and TRBJ2-1; D tentatively fits TRBD1 or TRBD2 (5 bases each). The CDR3 consists of 13 residues. Trimming stripped 0 bases from V and 9 bases from J, with 10 bases between. The germline V gene encodes CDR1 SGHRS and CDR2 YFSETQ. In nucleotides, the CDR3 is TGCGCCAGCAGCTTGGGCAGGGACGGTGAGCAGTTCTTC. Protein: CASSLGRDGEQFF.

This clonotype was found a few times. The CDR3 DNA reads TGTGCCAGCAGCTTGTACAGGGATACGCAGTATTTT. Translating gives CASSLYRDTQYF. This rearrangement joins TRBV7-2 to TRBJ2-3; possible D gene TRBD1, 5 bases. Trimming cost V 3 bases and J 6 bases, with 7 bases left between them. The CDR3 sequence is 12 residues long. The germline V gene has CDR1 SGHTA and CDR2 FQGNSA.

This chain links TRBV7-3 with TRBJ1-1; tentatively, D is TRBD1 (6 bases). Germline values: CDR1 SGHTA, CDR2 FQGTGA. V was trimmed by 5 bases and J by 4 bases, leaving 14 bases between them. The CDR3 is 14 amino acids. Here the CDR3 reads CASSQGTSATEAFF. The CDR3 DNA follows: TGTGCCAGCAGCCAGGGGACATCCGCCACTGAAGCTTTCTTT.

The chain recombines TRBV11-3 with TRBJ2-1, with a tentative D call TRBD1 (6 bases). Germline values: CDR1 SGHNT, CDR2 YENEEA. This CDR3 spans 15 amino acids. Trimming pared 5 bases from V and 7 bases from J, leaving 18 bases between. CDR3 loop: CASSNRAGDFNEQFF. CDR3 nucleotide sequence: TGTGCCAGCAGCAACCGGGCAGGGGATTTTAATGAGCAGTTCTTC.

V usage is TRBV7-9 and J usage is TRBJ1-3; 9 nucleotides line up with TRBD1. This CDR3 comprises 16 residues. CDR1 is SEHNR, CDR2 FQNEAQ, per germline (reference sequence). V shed 3 bases, J shed 2 bases, and the junction held 5 bases outside the gene matches. The chain's CDR3 is CASSFRQGVTGNTIYF. CDR3 in DNA: TGTGCCAGCAGCTTTCGACAGGGGGTGACTGGAAACACCATATATTTT.

This chain joins TRBV6-5 and TRBJ2-1; unclear D gene. CDR1 and CDR2 from the germline V gene are MNHEY and SVGAGI. V lost 8 bases, J lost 4 bases, and 6 bases lay in between. The CDR3 totals 11 residues. This CDR3 reads CASRRYNEQFF. The CDR3 coding sequence is TGTGCCAGCCGACGATACAATGAGCAGTTCTTC.

This clonotype was picked up a small number of times. The chain carries TRBV7-9 and TRBJ2-5; TRBD1 is a possible D gene (6 bases). This CDR3 has 15 amino acids. With 6 bases removed from V and 7 bases from J, the gap between germline ends came to 21 bases. CDR1 and CDR2 from the germline V gene are SEHNR and FQNEAQ (reference sequence). CDR3 loop: CASRDNRVGRGTQYF. CDR3 DNA: TGTGCCAGCAGAGATAACAGGGTGGGACGGGGGACCCAGTACTTC.

J is TRBJ2-7 and V is TRBV29-1; D gene uncertain. Germline CDR1 reads SQVTM; CDR2 reads ANQGSEA. V lost 4 bases to trimming and J lost 4 bases, with 14 bases between them. The CDR3 totals 13 residues. The CDR3 coding sequence is TGCAGCGTTGTTACCCCCCGCTTATACGAGCAGTACTTC. The encoded protein is CSVVTPRLYEQYF.

V and J are TRBV28 and TRBJ1-5; 8 bases agree with TRBD1. Germline V lookup: CDR1 MDHEN, CDR2 SYDVKM. The ends lost 6 bases at V and 13 bases at J; junction bases unmatched: 11. The CDR3 has 13 amino acids. CDR3 sequence (DNA): TGTGCCAGCAGCTTGGGACAGGCCCCGGGTCAGCATTTT. Translated, it gives CASSLGQAPGQHF. The variable domain in full, with the rest retrieved from reference TRBV28 and TRBJ1-5, is DVKVTQSSRYLVKRTGEKVFLECVQDMDHENMFWYRQDPGLGLRLIYFSYDVKMKEKGDIPEGYSVSREKKERFSLILESASTNQTSMYLCASSLGQAPGQHFGDGTRLSIL.

This rearrangement joins TRBV20-1 to TRBJ2-1, with D perhaps being TRBD1 or TRBD2 (5 bases each). The germline V gene encodes CDR1 DFQATT and CDR2 SNEGSKA (reference sequence). This CDR3 region has 14 residues. Trimming left V 5 bases short and J 1 base short, with 12 bases between. CDR3 loop: CSASRDRSYNEQFF. The CDR3 bases are TGCAGTGCTTCCCGGGACCGTTCCTACAATGAGCAGTTCTTC.

The chain employs TRBV25-1 and TRBJ2-5; TRBD2 matches at 13 bases. Germline V gene data show CDR1 as MGHDK and CDR2 as SYGVNS. The J segment lost 2 bases and the V segment lost 7 bases, leaving 4 bases of the junction unmatched. The CDR3 runs 15 residues. The CDR3 DNA is TGTGCCAGCACAGGGACTAGCGGGGCACAAGAGACCCAGTACTTC. Translated: CASTGTSGAQETQYF.